Each of the 19 T cell receptor beta chains below was sequenced from the same sample in a study of cytomegalovirus exposure and HLA in healthy donors. Amplification used 60 Vbeta primers and 13 Jbeta primers. TCRdb's table, derived via immunoSEQ multiplex PCR, lists solely in-frame clones and lacks some. The table lists some 150,000 clones, roughly 77% of them singletons, with 7.7% in the top ten. What was sequenced was PBMCs. The receptors were sampled from a man aged 30 to 45 in good health and CMV-seropositive.

J is TRBJ1-2 and V is TRBV2; D remains ambiguous. Trimming took 7 bases from V and 2 from J, leaving 8 bases between them. CDR1 and CDR2 from the germline V gene are SNHLY and FYNNEI. The CDR3 has 12 residues. Written as DNA, the CDR3 is TGTGCCAGCAAGAGACAAAACTATGGCTACACCTTC. It specifies CASKRQNYGYTF.

V is TRBV27 and J is TRBJ2-5, with 9 bases lining up with TRBD2. The J call may be wrong; the DNA end is better matched by TRBJ2-7. CDR3 length: 16 amino acids. Germline CDR1 reads MNHEY; CDR2 reads SMNVEV (reference sequence). CDR3 amino acids: CASSLSLAGSSYEQYF. CDR3 in DNA: TGTGCCAGCAGTTTATCCCTAGCGGGGAGCTCCTACGAGCAGTACTTC.

V usage is TRBV5-1 and J usage is TRBJ1-1, with unresolved D. V lost 3 bases and J 5 bases, leaving 14 bases between the germline ends. This CDR3 region has 14 residues. Germline-derived CDR1 and CDR2 are SGHRS and YFSETQ. The CDR3 nucleotides are TGCGCCAGCAGCTCCCTAGCGAGTGGGACTGAAGCTTTCTTT. Its translation is CASSSLASGTEAFF.

V gene TRBV6-1 combines with J gene TRBJ2-3, with a tentative D call TRBD2 (7 bases). Trimming cost V 3 bases and J 11 bases, with 18 bases left between them. CDR1 MNHNS and CDR2 SASEGT come from the germline V gene. The CDR3 totals 14 residues. The CDR3 loop is CASSELGGGRVQYF. CDR3 nucleotides: TGTGCCAGCAGTGAGTTAGGGGGGGGTCGCGTGCAGTATTTT.

The J gene is TRBJ1-1, the V gene TRBV13, with 7 bases aligning to TRBD1. The length of the CDR3 is 14 residues. The V gene end was trimmed by 5 bases and the J gene end by 6 bases; junction bases not matched to a gene: 9. Germline CDR1 PRHDT, CDR2 FYEKMQ (reference sequence). The CDR3 loop reads CASSPQGFEAEAFF. DNA for the CDR3: TGTGCCAGCAGCCCACAGGGGTTCGAAGCTGAAGCTTTCTTT.

The V and J genes are TRBV25-1 and TRBJ2-1; a weak D match, TRBD1 (5 bases). V was clipped by 4 bases and J by 7 bases, with 17 bases between them. CDR3 size: 15 residues. CDR1 is MGHDK and CDR2 is SYGVNS in the germline V gene. Here the CDR3 reads CASSAPTAASNEQFF. Written as DNA, the CDR3 is TGTGCCAGCAGTGCTCCGACAGCTGCGTCGAATGAGCAGTTCTTC. Full variable domain (remainder filled in from reference TRBV25-1 and TRBJ2-1): EADIYQTPRYLVIGTGKKITLECSQTMGHDKMYWYQQDPGMELHLIHYSYGVNSTEKGDLSSESTVSRIRTEHFPLTLESARPSHTSQYLCASSAPTAASNEQFFGPGTRLTVL.

The V gene is TRBV7-3, the J gene TRBJ2-1; D is unresolved. V lost 5 bases and J 9 bases, leaving 17 bases between the germline ends. This CDR3 is 14 amino acids long. CDR1 SGHTA and CDR2 FQGTGA come from the germline V gene. The CDR3 spells CASSQTPAGGEQFF. As DNA, the CDR3 is TGTGCCAGCAGCCAAACTCCCGCCGGCGGTGAGCAGTTCTTC.

The V and J genes are TRBV6-1 and TRBJ2-2, with TRBD2 matching 8 bases. V was pared by 2 bases and J by 7 bases, with 9 bases of the junction left unmatched. This CDR3 has 16 residues. Germline CDR1 MNHNS, CDR2 SASEGT. CDR3: CASSESGGGRSGELFF. CDR3 bases: TGTGCCAGCAGTGAAAGTGGCGGGGGGCGAAGCGGGGAGCTGTTTTTT.

The chain recombines TRBV11-2 with TRBJ2-7; unclear D gene. Germline values: CDR1 SGHAT, CDR2 FQNNGV. The CDR3 consists of 14 residues. The germline V and J ends were trimmed by 2 bases and 2 bases, with 10 bases remaining between them. The CDR3 protein is CASSLNSRAYEQYF. The CDR3 nucleotides are TGTGCCAGCAGCTTAAATAGTCGCGCCTACGAGCAGTACTTC. The full variable domain, in which reference TRBV11-2 and TRBJ2-7 provide the parts outside the CDR3, is EAGVAQSPRYKIIEKRQSVAFWCNPISGHATLYWYQQILGQGPKLLIQFQNNGVVDDSQLPKDRFSAERLKGVDSTLKIQPAKLEDSAVYLCASSLNSRAYEQYFGPGTRLTVT.

The CDR3 is CASSIRGFNEQFF. CDR3 in DNA: TGTGCCAGTAGTATAAGAGGGTTTAATGAGCAGTTCTTC. V is TRBV19 and J is TRBJ2-1; perhaps TRBD2 as D (5 bases). This CDR3 region has 13 residues. Germline CDR1 LNHDA, CDR2 SQIVND (reference sequence). V lost 2 bases, J lost 7 bases, and 9 bases lay in between.

About this clone: This sample also contains other DNA sequences that code for the same CDR3. The rearrangement uses TRBV4-2 and TRBJ1-5; D perhaps matches TRBD1 (5 bases). CDR3 length equals 16 residues. Germline V gives CDR1 LGHNA, CDR2 YNFKEQ. V gave up 0 bases and J gave up 3 bases, with 12 bases separating them. CDR3 coding DNA: TGTGCCAGCAGCCAAGATCCTGACAGAAACAATCAGCCCCAGCATTTT. Amino acid sequence: CASSQDPDRNNQPQHF.

The genes are TRBV6-1 and TRBJ1-2; D gene uncertain. The CDR3 sequence is 13 residues long. The V gene's germline CDR1 is MNHNS and CDR2 SASEGT. V was cut by 5 bases and J by 4 bases, with 11 bases left in between. DNA for the CDR3: TGTGCCAGCAGTCCCAGCGCGCTCTATGGCTACACCTTC. Its translation is CASSPSALYGYTF.

The chain links TRBV5-1 to TRBJ2-7, with TRBD2 matching 10 bases. CDR3 length: 16 residues. J lost 2 bases, V lost 0 bases, and 5 bases had no gene match. The germline CDR1 and CDR2 sequences are SGHRS and YFSETQ. DNA of the CDR3: TGCGCCAGCAGCTTGGAAGCGGGGGGGCCTACCTACGAGCAGTACTTC. This encodes CASSLEAGGPTYEQYF.

This rearrangement joins TRBV7-9 to TRBJ1-2; 8 nucleotides align to TRBD1. Trimming cost V 6 bases and J 0 bases; bases outside gene matches: 9. Germline CDR1 is SEHNR and CDR2 is FQNEAQ (reference sequence). This CDR3 has 16 amino acids. The CDR3 reads CASSRDRGEANYGYTF. CDR3 DNA sequence: TGTGCCAGCAGTAGAGACAGGGGCGAAGCTAACTATGGCTACACCTTC.

V and J are TRBV30 and TRBJ2-7; 8 bases are shared with TRBD2. This CDR3 comprises 14 residues. J was trimmed by 2 bases and V by 0 bases; bases with no gene match: 3. Germline V gene lookup returns CDR1 GTSNPN and CDR2 SVGIG (reference sequence). CDR3 coding DNA: TGTGCCTGGAGTGTCGGGCGGGGGGCCTACGAGCAGTACTTC. Its protein is CAWSVGRGAYEQYF.

The chain employs TRBV5-1 and TRBJ1-2, with D uncertain. The CDR3 length is 14 residues. Germline CDR1 reads SGHRS; CDR2 reads YFSETQ. V shed 7 bases and J shed 6 bases, with 19 bases lying between them. The CDR3 sequence: CASSIPGPEDGYTF. The CDR3, as DNA: TGCGCCAGCTCAATTCCGGGTCCGGAGGATGGCTACACCTTC.

The chain recombines TRBV11-3 with TRBJ2-5; 7 nucleotides agree with TRBD2. CDR3 size: 14 residues. J lost 5 bases, V lost 1 base, and 4 bases had no gene match. Germline lookup yields CDR1 SGHNT and CDR2 YENEEA. In nucleotides, the CDR3 is TGTGCCAGCAGCTTAGCGGGGGGATTGGAGACCCAGTACTTC. Amino acids: CASSLAGGLETQYF.

The V call is TRBV5-1, the J call TRBJ1-3; 7 bases align to TRBD1. The CDR3 has 17 residues. From germline, CDR1 is SGHRS and CDR2 YFSETQ. J lost 0 bases, V lost 0 bases, and 6 bases had no gene match. CDR3 sequence reads: CASSLGMGQSSGNTIYF. CDR3 nucleotides: TGCGCCAGCAGCTTGGGCATGGGACAGAGCTCTGGAAACACCATATATTTT.

Of note for this clone: At one end the junction does not follow the germline gene, possibly because of a read error. The chain combines TRBV7-9 with TRBJ1-1, with TRBD1 matching over 8 bases. The CDR3 loop spans 14 amino acids. Germline CDR1 and CDR2: SEHNR and FQNEAQ (reference sequence). As DNA, the CDR3 is TGTTCCAGCACCCTAGGGACAGGGAACACTGAAGCTTTCTTT. Amino acids: CSSTLGTGNTEAFF.